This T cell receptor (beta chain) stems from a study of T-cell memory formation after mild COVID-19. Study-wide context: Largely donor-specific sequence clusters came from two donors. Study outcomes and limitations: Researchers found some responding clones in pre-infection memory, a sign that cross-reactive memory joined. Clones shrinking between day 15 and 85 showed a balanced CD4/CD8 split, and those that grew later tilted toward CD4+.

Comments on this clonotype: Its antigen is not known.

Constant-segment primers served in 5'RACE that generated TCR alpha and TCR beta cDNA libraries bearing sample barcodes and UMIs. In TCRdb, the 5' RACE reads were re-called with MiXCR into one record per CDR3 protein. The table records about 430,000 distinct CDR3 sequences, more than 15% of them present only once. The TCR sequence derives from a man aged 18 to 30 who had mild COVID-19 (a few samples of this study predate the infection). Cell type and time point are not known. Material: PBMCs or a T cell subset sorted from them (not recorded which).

CDR3 DNA: TGCGCCAGCAGCTCGGCCCCAGGCAATGAGCAGTTCTTC. It is translated as CASSSAPGNEQFF. The chain links TRBV5-1 to TRBJ2-1; D remains ambiguous. The V end was cut by 3 bases, the J end by 6 bases, with 10 bases between. Germline CDR1 SGHRS, CDR2 YFSETQ. This CDR3 region has 13 residues.